These 29 T cell receptor beta chains originate from one sample sequenced in a study of T cells in Graves' hyperthyroidism and ophthalmopathy. TCR beta CDR3 regions were amplified from RNA. HTBI primers were the set used in a first-round RT-PCR of the TCR CDR3. One entry per CDR3 protein, called by TCRdb with MiXCR from the multiplex PCR reads. The profile shows approximately 420,000 distinct CDR3 sequences, 12% to 15% of them singletons. The sample comprised blood. The receptors originated from a woman younger than 35 with Graves' hyperthyroidism.

Regarding this clonotype: This may arise from a read error, as a much more abundant clone is one base away. The chain couples TRBV6-1 to TRBJ2-5; 10 bases are a match to TRBD1. The tail of the sequence fits TRBJ2-1 better, so the J call may be wrong. In germline, CDR1 is MNHNS, CDR2 SASEGT. The CDR3 is 16 amino acids. The CDR3 DNA follows: TGTGCCAGCAGCTCAACCGGACAGGGGGGCCAAGAGACCCAGTTCTTC. As protein: CASSSTGQGGQETQFF.

In its sample, this clonotype was seen many times. This rearrangement joins TRBV20-1 to TRBJ2-1, with 7 bases identical to TRBD1. CDR1 is DFQATT, CDR2 SNEGSKA, per germline (reference sequence). This CDR3 has 11 residues. V shed 5 bases, J shed 12 bases, and the junction held 7 bases outside the gene matches. The CDR3 bases are TGCAGTGCTGAAGACAGGGCGGTGCAGTTCTTC. It yields the protein CSAEDRAVQFF.

The rearrangement links TRBV19 to TRBJ2-1; D possibly corresponds to TRBD1 (6 bases). Trimming stripped 9 bases from V and 1 base from J, with 13 bases between. Germline CDR1 LNHDA, CDR2 SQIVND (reference sequence). The CDR3 is 14 amino acids. CDR3 bases: TGTGCCAGCTCAAACAGGGTATCCTACAATGAGCAGTTCTTC. Translation: CASSNRVSYNEQFF.

V gene TRBV9 combines with J gene TRBJ2-6; unclear D gene. Germline V gene sequence: CDR1 SGDLS, CDR2 YYNGEE. V was cut by 0 bases and J by 2 bases, with 18 bases left in between. This CDR3 comprises 19 residues. The DNA for the CDR3 is TGTGCCAGCAGCGTAGACCCTGGACGTTCCTCCGCTGGGGCCAACGTCCTGACTTTC. This translates into CASSVDPGRSSAGANVLTF.

In this sample, this clonotype turned up many times. The rearrangement joins TRBV12-3 or TRBV12-4 to TRBJ2-4, with D possibly being TRBD1 or TRBD2 (5 bases each). The length of the CDR3 is 17 residues. Trimming shortened V by 1 base and J by 7 bases, and 20 bases separated the two germline ends. The CDR3 here is CASSLGVSGRAGNIQYF. CDR3 coding DNA: TGTGCCAGCAGTTTAGGCGTGTCGGGGCGGGCCGGCAACATTCAGTACTTC.

The rearrangement joins TRBV9 to TRBJ2-3; tentative D call: TRBD2 (5 bases). CDR1 is SGDLS, CDR2 YYNGEE, per germline. Between the trimmed V and J ends, which lost 0 bases and 5 bases, there was a span of 19 bases. CDR3 length: 17 residues. CDR3 region: CASSVGSGTSGGDTQYF. In DNA form, the CDR3 reads TGTGCCAGCAGCGTAGGGTCTGGTACGAGCGGAGGAGATACGCAGTATTTT.

There are many counts of this clonotype. V usage is TRBV28 and J usage is TRBJ2-5, with 12 bases fitting TRBD1. V dropped 4 bases and J dropped 1; count of bases not matched to a gene: 4. Germline loops: CDR1 MDHEN, CDR2 SYDVKM. The CDR3 sequence is 16 residues long. The CDR3: CASSWTGQGAQETQYF. The CDR3 region has the DNA TGTGCCAGCAGTTGGACGGGACAGGGGGCCCAAGAGACCCAGTACTTC.

This clonotype came up a few times. This chain joins TRBV16 and TRBJ1-1; D remains unclear. V lost 4 bases to trimming and J lost 0 bases, with 6 bases between them. Per germline, CDR1 KGHSY and CDR2 FQNENV. The length of the CDR3 is 13 residues. The CDR3 DNA sequence: TGTGCCAGCAGCCCCATGCTGAACACTGAAGCTTTCTTT. Translation: CASSPMLNTEAFF.

This clonotype was found once. V gene TRBV28 combines with J gene TRBJ2-3; unclear D gene. With 5 bases removed from V and 2 bases from J, the gap between germline ends came to 8 bases. The CDR3 is made up of 13 amino acids. CDR1 is MDHEN, CDR2 SYDVKM, per germline. The CDR3 loop is CASSTTDTDTQYF. The CDR3 DNA reads TGTGCCAGCAGTACGACGGACACAGATACGCAGTATTTT.

At least ten counts were recorded for this clonotype. This chain links TRBV7-9 with TRBJ2-1; TRBD2 is a possible D gene (5 bases). V was cut by 2 bases and J by 8 bases, with 13 bases left in between. Germline values: CDR1 SEHNR, CDR2 FQNEAQ (reference sequence). CDR3 size: 14 residues. The CDR3 loop reads CASSLKGESYEQFF. The CDR3 DNA sequence: TGTGCCAGCAGCTTAAAGGGAGAGAGCTATGAGCAGTTCTTC.

This clonotype was detected many times. The rearrangement uses TRBV2 and TRBJ1-2; D possibly corresponds to TRBD1 (6 bases). CDR1 and CDR2 (germline): SNHLY, FYNNEI. The CDR3 has 13 residues. V lost 7 bases to trimming and J lost 4 bases, with 13 bases between them. CDR3 DNA: TGTGCCAGCAACAAGGGGGACGGCTATGGCTACACCTTC. This sequence encodes CASNKGDGYGYTF.

This clonotype has only a few counts. The chain combines TRBV6-2 or TRBV6-3 with TRBJ1-1; perhaps TRBD1 as D (5 bases). The CDR3 covers 14 residues. Per the germline V gene, CDR1 is MNHEY and CDR2 is SVGEGT. The germline V and J ends were trimmed by 6 bases and 1 base, with 12 bases remaining between them. The CDR3 is CASSRRAPNTEAFF. The CDR3 DNA follows: TGTGCCAGCAGCCGCAGGGCCCCGAACACTGAAGCTTTCTTT.

This clonotype was counted ten times or more. This sequence joins TRBV28 and TRBJ2-1; possibly TRBD1 for D (5 bases). V gave up 5 bases and J gave up 0 bases, with 11 bases separating them. The CDR3 sequence is 15 residues long. CDR1 MDHEN and CDR2 SYDVKM come from the germline V gene. The CDR3, as DNA: TGTGCCAGCAGTGATGACAGAAGCTCCTACAATGAGCAGTTCTTC. Translation gives CASSDDRSSYNEQFF.

The chain has TRBV28 and TRBJ2-2; 13 bases are shared with TRBD2. CDR1 is MDHEN and CDR2 is SYDVKM in the germline V gene. Trimming at V came to 10 bases and at J to 1 base, leaving 3 bases not matched to a gene. This CDR3 has 15 residues. Here the CDR3 DNA reads TGTGCCACCAGGACTAGCGGGAGGAACACCGGGGAGCTGTTTTTT. It encodes CATRTSGRNTGELFF.

Many counts were recorded for this clonotype. This chain links TRBV11-2 with TRBJ2-7; TRBD1 might be the D (6 bases). CDR1 is SGHAT, CDR2 FQNNGV, per germline. Trimming took 7 bases from V and 5 from J, leaving 21 bases between them. This CDR3 region has 15 residues. The CDR3 DNA follows: TGTGCCAGCACCGTAGGCAGGGGCAACCGCGACGAGCAGTACTTC. Protein: CASTVGRGNRDEQYF.

The chain carries TRBV6-4 and TRBJ2-3; D may be TRBD1 (6 bases). Germline-derived CDR1 and CDR2 are MRHNA and SNTAGT. The CDR3 loop spans 15 amino acids. V was clipped by 5 bases and J by 1 base, with 13 bases between them. CDR3 residues: CASSTTGSGTDTQYF. Here the CDR3 DNA reads TGTGCCAGCAGTACCACAGGGAGTGGCACAGATACGCAGTATTTT.

This clonotype was seen at least ten times. V and J are TRBV7-8 and TRBJ2-1, with TRBD2 as a possible D gene (6 bases). The CDR3 is 15 residues long. The V end was cut by 5 bases, the J end by 4 bases, with 15 bases between. Germline V gene sequence: CDR1 SGHVS, CDR2 FQNEAQ. In nucleotides, the CDR3 is TGTGCCAGCAGCCGAGAAAGGACTAATTACAATGAGCAGTTCTTC. Residues: CASSRERTNYNEQFF.

This clonotype was seen ten or more times. The chain has TRBV2 and TRBJ1-4; D possibly corresponds to TRBD1 (6 bases). Per the germline V gene, CDR1 is SNHLY and CDR2 is FYNNEI. CDR3 size: 14 residues. V was pared by 3 bases and J by 7 bases, with 12 bases between. The CDR3 DNA is TGTGCCAGCAGTGATCGGGGGCTCGGTGAAAAACTGTTTTTT. Amino acids: CASSDRGLGEKLFF.

In this sample, this clonotype turned up a few times. The chain links TRBV5-1 to TRBJ1-1; TRBD1 is a possible D gene (5 bases). V was cut by 4 bases and J by 1 base, with 14 bases left in between. The CDR3 has 15 residues. Germline CDR1 reads SGHRS; CDR2 reads YFSETQ. The CDR3 here is CASSPLTEKNTEAFF. In nucleotides, the CDR3 is TGCGCCAGCAGCCCCCTGACAGAGAAGAACACTGAAGCTTTCTTT. The full variable domain, in which reference TRBV5-1 and TRBJ1-1 provide the parts outside the CDR3, is KAGVTQTPRYLIKTRGQQVTLSCSPISGHRSVSWYQQTPGQGLQFLFEYFSETQRNKGNFPGRFSGRQFSNSRSEMNVSTLELGDSALYLCASSPLTEKNTEAFFGQGTRLTVV.

This clonotype was seen at least ten times. The chain combines TRBV12-3 or TRBV12-4 with TRBJ2-1; D gene ambiguous. The V end was cut by 3 bases, the J end by 8 bases, with 5 bases between. This CDR3 comprises 11 residues. The CDR3 is CASSFLDEQFF. In DNA form, the CDR3 reads TGTGCCAGCAGTTTCCTAGATGAGCAGTTCTTC.

This clonotype was counted at least ten times. The chain employs TRBV7-9 and TRBJ1-2; D unresolved. Germline V gene lookup returns CDR1 SEHNR and CDR2 FQNEAQ (reference sequence). The CDR3 has 11 amino acids. Trimming took off 1 base at V and 7 bases at J, with 4 bases between the two ends. The CDR3 region is CASSLGLGYTF. DNA of the CDR3: TGTGCCAGCAGCTTAGGGCTTGGCTACACCTTC. Variable domain in full (rest from reference TRBV7-9 and TRBJ1-2): DTGVSQNPRHKITKRGQNVTFRCDPISEHNRLYWYRQTLGQGPEFLTYFQNEAQLEKSRLLSDRFSAERPKGSFSTLEIQRTEQGDSAMYLCASSLGLGYTFGSGTRLTVV.

This clonotype was observed many times. V and J are TRBV2 and TRBJ2-4; D possibly corresponds to TRBD2 (6 bases). From germline, CDR1 is SNHLY and CDR2 FYNNEI. Trimming took off 3 bases at V and 6 bases at J, with 9 bases between the two ends. The CDR3 extends over 13 amino acids. The CDR3 region is CASSDLGGNIQYF. CDR3 DNA sequence: TGTGCCAGCAGTGATCTGGGGGGAAACATTCAGTACTTC.

This clonotype was counted ten times or more. This chain joins TRBV6-1 and TRBJ2-3; D not certain. V lost 6 bases and J 2 bases, leaving 15 bases between the germline ends. The CDR3 length is 15 residues. Per germline, CDR1 MNHNS and CDR2 SASEGT. CDR3 loop: CASRRIRRSTDTQYF. CDR3 sequence (DNA): TGTGCCAGCAGGCGGATCCGGCGGTCCACAGATACGCAGTATTTT.

This clonotype was detected once. This chain uses TRBV15 with TRBJ2-2; 7 bases align to TRBD1. The germline CDR1 and CDR2 sequences are LNHNV and YYDKDF (reference sequence). The V segment lost 3 bases and the J segment 1 base; nucleotides outside the gene matches: 8. This CDR3 contains 17 residues. CDR3 region: CATSRGLRGQNTGELFF. CDR3 coding DNA: TGTGCCACCAGCAGGGGGTTGAGGGGGCAGAACACCGGGGAGCTGTTTTTT. Full variable domain (rest looked up from reference TRBV15 and TRBJ2-2): DAMVIQNPRYQVTQFGKPVTLSCSQTLNHNVMYWYQQKSSQAPKLLFHYYDKDFNNEADTPDNFQSRRPNTSFCFLDIRSPGLGDTAMYLCATSRGLRGQNTGELFFGEGSRLTVL.

V usage is TRBV6-2 or TRBV6-3 and J usage is TRBJ1-1; D gene unclear. The CDR3 runs to 14 residues. Germline V gene lookup returns CDR1 MNHEY and CDR2 SVGEGT. Trimming cost V 3 bases and J 3 bases, with 11 bases left between them. This CDR3 reads CASSYSRSDTEAFF. As DNA, the CDR3 is TGTGCCAGCAGTTATTCTCGATCTGACACTGAAGCTTTCTTT.

This clonotype has only a few counts. The chain couples TRBV20-1 to TRBJ2-1; 9 bases are a match to TRBD2. CDR1 and CDR2 (germline): DFQATT, SNEGSKA (reference sequence). V dropped 0 bases and J dropped 4; count of bases not matched to a gene: 7. The CDR3 runs 16 residues. DNA for the CDR3: TGCAGTGCTAGAGATCCGCCTAGCGGGGAATACAATGAGCAGTTCTTC. Translating it yields CSARDPPSGEYNEQFF.

V gene TRBV7-2 combines with J gene TRBJ1-2; D might be TRBD1 (6 bases). The CDR3 spans 14 residues. Germline CDR1 reads SGHTA; CDR2 reads FQGNSA. Trimming removed 4 bases from V and 2 bases from J, with 11 bases in between. The CDR3 spells CASSSRTENYGYTF. CDR3 DNA: TGTGCCAGCAGCTCGAGGACAGAGAACTATGGCTACACCTTC.

This clonotype was seen at least ten times. This chain links TRBV6-2 or TRBV6-3 with TRBJ2-1; 13 bases agree with TRBD2. Trimming at V came to 4 bases and at J to 5 bases, leaving 8 bases not matched to a gene. CDR1 MNHEY and CDR2 SVGEGT come from the germline V gene. The CDR3 totals 17 residues. The CDR3 DNA reads as TGTGCCAGCAGTTCACCACACGGACTAGCGGGAGACAATGAGCAGTTCTTC. Amino acids: CASSSPHGLAGDNEQFF.

A note on this clonotype: One end of the junction fails to match germline, which may point to a read error. The rearrangement uses TRBV4-3 and TRBJ1-5; 10 positions match TRBD1. Germline V CDR1 and CDR2: LGHNA, YSLEER. The CDR3 length is 16 residues. CDR3 nucleotide sequence: TGCACCAGCAGCCAAGAGACCGGGACAGGGGTTCAGCCCCAGCATTTT. Amino acid sequence: CTSSQETGTGVQPQHF.